This T cell receptor (beta chain) was identified during a study of blood T cell repertoires in COVID-19. Study-level background: COVID-19 samples collected from the United States, Italy and Spain covered acute and convalescent phases. PBMCs, B-cell-depleted T cells, or T cells provided the cDNA or gDNA that made up the material.

TCRdb's copy holds only in-frame clones and misses some; the assay was immunoSEQ multiplex PCR. The table has some 330,000 clones, about nine tenths seen once; the top ten hold about 1.7%. V was pared by 2 bases and J by 5 bases, with 4 bases of the junction left unmatched. The germline CDR1 and CDR2 sequences are LGHDT and YNNKEL (reference sequence). This CDR3 comprises 15 residues. The V and J genes are TRBV3-1 (or the pseudogene TRBV3-2) and TRBJ2-2, with TRBD1 matching over 8 bases. This sequence was found in a young woman with COVID-19, enrolled during active disease. The sequencing sample was made of peripheral blood. The CDR3 DNA reads as TGTGCCAGCAGCCAACAGGGGGCAGGTACCGGGGAGCTGTTTTTT. It encodes CASSQQGAGTGELFF.